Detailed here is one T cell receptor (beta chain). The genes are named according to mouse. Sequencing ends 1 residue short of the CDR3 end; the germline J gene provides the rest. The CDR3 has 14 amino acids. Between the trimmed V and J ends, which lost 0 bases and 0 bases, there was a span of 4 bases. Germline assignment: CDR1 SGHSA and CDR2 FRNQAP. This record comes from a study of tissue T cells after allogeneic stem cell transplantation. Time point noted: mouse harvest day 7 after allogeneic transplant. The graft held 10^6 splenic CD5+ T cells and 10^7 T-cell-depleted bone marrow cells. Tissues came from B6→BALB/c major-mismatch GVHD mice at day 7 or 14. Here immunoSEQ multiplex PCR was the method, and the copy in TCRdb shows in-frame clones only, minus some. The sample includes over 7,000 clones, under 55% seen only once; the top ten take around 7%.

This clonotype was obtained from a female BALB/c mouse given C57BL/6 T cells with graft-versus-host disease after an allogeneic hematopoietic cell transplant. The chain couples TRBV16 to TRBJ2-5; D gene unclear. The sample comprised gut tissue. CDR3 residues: CASSLELNQDTQYF. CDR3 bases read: TGTGCAAGCAGCTTAGAACTTAACCAAGACACCCAGTAC.